The 32 T cell receptor beta chains given below trace back to one sample, sequenced in a study of cytomegalovirus exposure and HLA in healthy donors. Amplification used 60 Vbeta primers and 13 Jbeta primers. Generated by immunoSEQ multiplex PCR, the TCRdb table keeps only in-frame clones and is missing some. This table holds roughly 170,000 clones, approximately 81% found once. Sequenced material: PBMCs. The source is a woman in her twenties or thirties in good health and CMV-seronegative.

The rearrangement uses TRBV5-4 and TRBJ2-1; 10 bases fit TRBD2. The CDR3 sequence is 15 residues long. V lost 6 bases and J lost 4; bases outside the gene matches: 7. Germline CDR1 is SGHNT and CDR2 is YYREEE (reference sequence). The CDR3 nucleotides are TGTGCCAGCATCAACTGGACTAGCGGTTACAATGAGCAGTTCTTC. As protein: CASINWTSGYNEQFF.

This rearrangement joins TRBV7-6 to TRBJ1-3, with a possible D match to TRBD1 (5 bases). V lost 2 bases to trimming and J lost 6 bases, with 17 bases between them. Germline V gene lookup returns CDR1 SGHVS and CDR2 FNYEAQ. CDR3 length: 16 amino acids. The chain's CDR3 is CASSLSPGTPENTIYF. CDR3 sequence (DNA): TGTGCCAGCAGCTTATCGCCCGGGACTCCTGAAAACACCATATATTTT. Combining the CDR3 with reference TRBV7-6 and TRBJ1-3 gives the whole variable domain GAGVSQSPRYKVTKRGQDVALRCDPISGHVSLYWYRQALGQGPEFLTYFNYEAQQDKSGLPNDRFSAERPEGSISTLTIQRTEQRDSAMYRCASSLSPGTPENTIYFGEGSWLTVV.

With regard to this clone: At one end, the junction sequence differs from germline, possibly due to a read error. The chain carries TRBV7-9 and TRBJ2-7; D possibly corresponds to TRBD1 (6 bases). The CDR3 runs to 14 residues. Germline CDR1 and CDR2: SEHNR and FQNEAQ (reference sequence). CDR3 DNA sequence: TGTTCCAGCAGCCAAGGACAGAGCTCCTACGAGCAGTACTTC. Its translation: CSSSQGQSSYEQYF.

The chain is built from TRBV7-9 and TRBJ2-7; 7 bases are a match to TRBD1. The germline V gene encodes CDR1 SEHNR and CDR2 FQNEAQ (reference sequence). The CDR3 totals 16 residues. Unmatched junction bases numbered 8, after V lost 1 base and J lost 2 bases. In DNA, the CDR3 is TGTGCCAGCAGCTTAGTCGTCGTGACAGGGACCTACGAGCAGTACTTC. Its protein is CASSLVVVTGTYEQYF.

The gene calls are TRBV6-5 and TRBJ2-1, with 12 bases that match TRBD2. Germline CDR1 reads MNHEY; CDR2 reads SVGAGI. Trimming took 0 bases from V and 10 from J; bases not matched to a gene: 4. The CDR3 is 15 amino acids. This chain's CDR3 is CASSYSGTSGPEQFF. The CDR3 bases are TGTGCCAGCAGTTACTCTGGGACTAGCGGGCCGGAGCAGTTCTTC.

The chain links TRBV12-2 to TRBJ1-1. TRBV12-2 is a known pseudogene. This CDR3 is built from 14 residues. In DNA, the CDR3 is TGTGCAAGTCGCTCGGGAGGCTGGAGCACTGAAGCTTTCTTT. Its protein is CASRSGGWSTEAFF.

V and J are TRBV5-5 and TRBJ2-7; TRBD2 might be the D (6 bases). This CDR3 contains 13 residues. Germline V lookup: CDR1 SGHKS, CDR2 YYEKEE (reference sequence). V dropped 2 bases and J dropped 6 bases, with 12 bases sitting between them. The CDR3 protein is CASSFGTSGEQYF. The CDR3, as DNA: TGTGCCAGCAGCTTTGGGACTTCGGGCGAGCAGTACTTC.

This rearrangement joins TRBV20-1 to TRBJ2-7; no firm D call. CDR3 length: 11 residues. Germline CDR1 DFQATT, CDR2 SNEGSKA (reference sequence). The V gene lost 6 bases and the J gene lost 5 bases, with 11 bases spanning the gap. The CDR3 coding sequence is TGCAGTGCACAAGAAATTCACGAGCAGTACTTC. Its protein product is CSAQEIHEQYF.

The V gene is TRBV7-9, the J gene TRBJ2-7; TRBD2 might be the D (6 bases). The germline V gene encodes CDR1 SEHNR and CDR2 FQNEAQ (reference sequence). The CDR3 consists of 16 residues. The V gene lost 1 base and the J gene lost 1 base, with 14 bases spanning the gap. CDR3 region: CASSLGGGAQSYEQYF. The CDR3 coding sequence is TGTGCCAGCAGCTTAGGTGGCGGGGCGCAATCCTACGAGCAGTACTTC. Supplemented by reference TRBV7-9 and TRBJ2-7, the full variable domain reads DTGVSQNPRHKITKRGQNVTFRCDPISEHNRLYWYRQTLGQGPEFLTYFQNEAQLEKSRLLSDRFSAERPKGSFSTLEIQRTEQGDSAMYLCASSLGGGAQSYEQYFGPGTRLTVT.

V usage is TRBV7-9 and J usage is TRBJ2-2; D is perhaps TRBD1 (5 bases). The V end was cut by 5 bases, the J end by 5 bases, with 15 bases between. This CDR3 contains 15 residues. The germline gives CDR1 SEHNR, CDR2 FQNEAQ (reference sequence). CDR3 nucleotides: TGTGCCAGCAGCCACCGCGCAGGGCTGACCGGGGAGCTGTTTTTT. Translation gives CASSHRAGLTGELFF.

The CDR3 sequence: CASSAEGGGGHEAFF. In DNA, the CDR3 is TGTGCCAGCAGCGCCGAGGGTGGCGGGGGACATGAAGCTTTCTTT. The rearrangement uses TRBV9 and TRBJ1-1; a weak D match, TRBD1 (6 bases). The germline V gene has CDR1 SGDLS and CDR2 YYNGEE. The V and J ends lost 3 bases and 7 bases respectively, with 19 bases between them. This CDR3 contains 15 residues.

The chain combines TRBV10-1 with TRBJ2-7; weak D call: TRBD2 (5 bases). CDR3 length equals 13 residues. Per germline, CDR1 WNHNN and CDR2 SYGVQD (reference sequence). V was cut by 2 bases and J by 3 bases, with 8 bases left in between. The CDR3 DNA is TGCGCCAGCAGTGAGAGGACTTGCTACGAGCAGTACTTC. Translating it yields CASSERTCYEQYF.

The CDR3 nucleotides are TGTGCCAGCAGCCCAGGGGGACAGGGGGGCGAGACCCAGTACTTC. This gives the protein CASSPGGQGGETQYF. V gene TRBV11-3 combines with J gene TRBJ2-5; 11 bases are a match to TRBD1. Per the germline V gene, CDR1 is SGHNT and CDR2 is YENEEA. V gave up 5 bases and J gave up 5 bases; unmatched junction bases: 7. The length of the CDR3 is 15 residues.

The chain has TRBV6-1 and TRBJ1-3; TRBD1 is a possible D gene (5 bases). This CDR3 is built from 15 residues. Germline lookup yields CDR1 MNHNS and CDR2 SASEGT. V was shortened by 2 bases and J by 3 bases, with 11 bases between the two germline ends. The CDR3 sequence: CASSERDLGGNTIYF. In DNA, the CDR3 is TGTGCCAGCAGTGAAAGGGACTTGGGTGGAAACACCATATATTTT.

The chain recombines TRBV10-3 with TRBJ1-2; D not resolved. The V gene's germline CDR1 is ENHRY and CDR2 SYGVKD. Trimming removed 7 bases from V and 5 bases from J, with 14 bases in between. This CDR3 spans 13 amino acids. The DNA of the CDR3 is TGTGCCATCACTGAACTACCGCGATATGGCTACACCTTC. Protein: CAITELPRYGYTF.

This chain uses TRBV19 with TRBJ1-2; 11 nucleotides align to TRBD1. The J segment lost 0 bases and the V segment lost 7 bases, leaving 7 bases of the junction unmatched. CDR1 is LNHDA, CDR2 SQIVND, per germline (reference sequence). This CDR3 is 16 amino acids long. This chain's CDR3 is CASTTGTGGANYGYTF. CDR3 DNA: TGTGCCAGTACTACCGGGACAGGGGGTGCTAACTATGGCTACACCTTC.

The gene calls are TRBV11-2 and TRBJ1-5; no definite D call. The germline CDR1 and CDR2 sequences are SGHAT and FQNNGV. The CDR3 runs to 13 residues. The germline V and J ends were trimmed by 5 bases and 4 bases, with 9 bases remaining between them. This CDR3 is CASSPGGNQPQHF. The DNA for the CDR3 is TGTGCCAGCAGCCCCGGCGGTAATCAGCCCCAGCATTTT.

This clone was seen only a few times. V and J are TRBV5-4 and TRBJ2-3; 7 bases match TRBD2. Looked up from germline, CDR1 is SGHNT and CDR2 is YYREEE (reference sequence). J lost 0 bases, V lost 3 bases, and 7 bases had no gene match. CDR3 length: 16 amino acids. The CDR3: CASSWLLAPSTDTQYF. CDR3 bases: TGTGCCAGCAGCTGGTTACTAGCGCCTAGCACAGATACGCAGTATTTT.

This chain connects TRBV2 to TRBJ2-1; the match to TRBD1 covers 9 bases. CDR3 length equals 13 residues. Germline V gene lookup returns CDR1 SNHLY and CDR2 FYNNEI. Losses at the gene ends were 6 bases for V and 5 bases for J; bases not matched to a gene: 2. For the CDR3, the DNA is TGTGCCAGCAGGGGGACAGGGAACAATGAGCAGTTCTTC. It yields the protein CASRGTGNNEQFF.

CDR3 amino acids: CASSLSSGTGVGEQYF. Written as DNA, the CDR3 is TGTGCCAGCAGTTTATCTAGTGGGACAGGGGTTGGCGAGCAGTACTTC. The chain uses TRBV28 and TRBJ2-7; 10 bases map to TRBD1. Per germline, CDR1 MDHEN and CDR2 SYDVKM. Trimming took 1 base from V and 6 from J; bases not matched to a gene: 9. This CDR3 region has 16 residues.

This clone was observed a few times. The chain uses TRBV6-5 and TRBJ2-7; maybe TRBD1 (6 bases). The germline V gene encodes CDR1 MNHEY and CDR2 SVGAGI. V was cut by 6 bases and J by 3 bases, with 18 bases left in between. CDR3 size: 15 residues. CDR3 bases: TGTGCCAGCAGACCACAGGGTTATGGGAGCTACGAGCAGTACTTC. This sequence encodes CASRPQGYGSYEQYF.

The chain recombines TRBV10-1 with TRBJ2-5; D may be TRBD2 (5 bases). Trimming stripped 0 bases from V and 2 bases from J, with 13 bases between. The CDR3 sequence is 16 residues long. In germline, CDR1 is WNHNN, CDR2 SYGVQD (reference sequence). DNA for the CDR3: TGCGCCAGCAGTGAGTCCCAATCGACTATTCAAGAGACCCAGTACTTC. It encodes CASSESQSTIQETQYF.

This clone appeared a few times. V usage is TRBV28 and J usage is TRBJ2-1; weak D call: TRBD2 (7 bases). Germline V CDR1 and CDR2: MDHEN, SYDVKM. The germline V and J ends were trimmed by 10 bases and 4 bases, with 17 bases remaining between them. This CDR3 is 14 amino acids long. The CDR3: CATDGRGAYNEQFF. The DNA for the CDR3 is TGTGCCACCGACGGACGGGGGGCGTACAATGAGCAGTTCTTC.

As to this clone: The sample carries other DNA sequences with the same CDR3. The chain combines TRBV7-2 with TRBJ2-7, with 16 bases matching TRBD2. This CDR3 has 16 residues. Germline CDR1 and CDR2: SGHTA and FQGNSA. J gave up 7 bases and V 5 bases, and 8 bases lay outside the gene matches. CDR3 residues: CASSPRGLAGGREQYF. The CDR3 DNA reads as TGTGCCAGCAGCCCTCGGGGACTAGCGGGGGGGCGGGAGCAGTACTTC.

The chain uses TRBV4-1 and TRBJ2-5, with TRBD2 matching 7 bases. Trimming cost V 1 base and J 4 bases; bases outside gene matches: 3. The CDR3 is 14 residues long. Germline CDR1 and CDR2: MGHRA and YSYEKL. The CDR3 coding sequence is TGCGCCAGCAGCCAAGTGCTAGCGGTAGAGACCCAGTACTTC. It translates to CASSQVLAVETQYF.

This chain joins TRBV7-2 and TRBJ2-6; 7 nucleotides match TRBD2. V dropped 0 bases and J dropped 1; count of bases not matched to a gene: 6. This CDR3 is built from 18 residues. CDR1 SGHTA and CDR2 FQGNSA come from the germline V gene. This CDR3 reads CASSLAGGIGSGANVLTF. CDR3 DNA sequence: TGTGCCAGCAGCTTAGCGGGGGGGATAGGGTCTGGGGCCAACGTCCTGACTTTC.

The chain employs TRBV5-4 and TRBJ2-2; D not resolved. Germline V CDR1 and CDR2: SGHNT, YYREEE (reference sequence). This CDR3 is 13 amino acids long. Trimming pared 0 bases from V and 4 bases from J, leaving 4 bases between. CDR3 DNA sequence: TGTGCCAGCAGCTTGGTATTCACCGGGGAGCTGTTTTTT. The encoded protein is CASSLVFTGELFF.

This clone was detected only a few times. J is TRBJ1-1 and V is TRBV4-2, with 7 bases that match TRBD1. Trimming removed 1 base from V and 0 bases from J; junction bases left unmatched: 5. The CDR3 sequence is 16 residues long. Germline values: CDR1 LGHNA, CDR2 YNFKEQ. The CDR3 DNA reads TGTGCCAGCAGCCAAGCCTGGACAGGCATGAACACTGAAGCTTTCTTT. As protein: CASSQAWTGMNTEAFF.

The V gene is TRBV6-1, the J gene TRBJ2-1, with TRBD2 identical over 7 bases. CDR1 MNHNS and CDR2 SASEGT come from the germline V gene. CDR3 length: 14 amino acids. The V segment lost 7 bases and the J segment 0 bases; nucleotides outside the gene matches: 3. The CDR3 is CASNGGSSYNEQFF. CDR3 nucleotide sequence: TGTGCCAGCAACGGGGGGAGCTCCTACAATGAGCAGTTCTTC.

The genes are TRBV27 and TRBJ2-6, with TRBD1 matching 7 bases. After removal of 3 bases from V and 3 bases from J, the junction contained 8 bases not matched to a gene. Looked up from germline, CDR1 is MNHEY and CDR2 is SMNVEV (reference sequence). The CDR3 sequence is 17 residues long. This CDR3 is CASSLTGSSSGANVLTF. CDR3 in DNA: TGTGCCAGCAGTTTGACAGGGTCGTCGAGTGGGGCCAACGTCCTGACTTTC.

This clone has only a few counts. This rearrangement joins TRBV15 to TRBJ2-1; TRBD1 aligns across 9 bases. Looked up from germline, CDR1 is LNHNV and CDR2 is YYDKDF (reference sequence). The CDR3 runs to 15 residues. The V gene end was trimmed by 6 bases and the J gene end by 7 bases; junction bases not matched to a gene: 10. The CDR3 bases are TGTGCCACCAGGTCGAGGGACAGGGTCGTGAATGAGCAGTTCTTC. This gives the protein CATRSRDRVVNEQFF.

This clone has just a few counts. The chain is built from TRBV5-1 and TRBJ2-2, with TRBD2 matching 12 bases. The V gene's germline CDR1 is SGHRS and CDR2 YFSETQ. J was trimmed by 7 bases and V by 2 bases; bases with no gene match: 3. The CDR3 spans 15 residues. The CDR3 DNA reads as TGCGCCAGCAGCTTTAGGACTAGCGGGAACGGGGAGCTGTTTTTT. Translated: CASSFRTSGNGELFF.